This is a list of T cell receptor beta chains from one sample in a study of T cell repertoires in cytomegalovirus infection. TCRdb used MiXCR to reprocess the reads, holding one entry per CDR3 protein. The table shows some 200,000 distinct CDR3 sequences, with about 20% occurring only once. Sequenced sample: PBMCs. These receptors were taken from a human donor in good health (CMV status not recorded). Some clones in this sample may be carry-over from other donors' samples. The CDR3 runs from the conserved cysteine through the conserved F or W. Fields, in order: CDR3 protein, CDR3 DNA, V gene, D gene, J gene, clone size, CDR3 length. The D gene is left open where the match is weak. Not all rows give a size; the values are once, few, many and, for expanded clones, a class.

cdr3_aa: CSARDGGVRYDSPLHF
cdr3_nt: TGCAGTGCTAGAGATGGGGGAGTCAGGTACGATTCACCCCTCCACTTT
v_call: TRBV20-1
d_call: -
j_call: TRBJ1-6
clone_size: few
cdr3_length: 16

cdr3_aa: CASRGPAQGAFVTGELFF
cdr3_nt: TGTGCCAGCAGAGGGCCCGCACAGGGGGCGTTTGTCACCGGGGAGCTGTTTTTT
v_call: TRBV6-5
d_call: TRBD1
j_call: TRBJ2-2
clone_size: -
cdr3_length: 18

cdr3_aa: CSVPATSYGYEQYF
cdr3_nt: TGCAGCGTTCCGGCTACTAGTTACGGCTACGAGCAGTACTTC
v_call: TRBV29-1
d_call: -
j_call: TRBJ2-7
clone_size: -
cdr3_length: 14

cdr3_aa: CASSLVGGHWDTF
cdr3_nt: TGTGCCAGCAGCTTAGTTGGGGGCCATTGGGACACCTTC
v_call: TRBV7-9
d_call: -
j_call: TRBJ1-2
clone_size: many
cdr3_length: 13

cdr3_aa: CASTPGQGFDGYTF
cdr3_nt: TGTGCCAGCACCCCGGGACAGGGGTTTGATGGCTACACCTTC
v_call: TRBV28
d_call: TRBD1
j_call: TRBJ1-2
clone_size: few
cdr3_length: 14

cdr3_aa: CASSLGETGELFF
cdr3_nt: TGTGCCAGCAGCTTAGGGGAGACCGGGGAGCTGTTTTTT
v_call: TRBV7-8
d_call: -
j_call: TRBJ2-2
clone_size: many
cdr3_length: 13

cdr3_aa: CASSSGLAGAPNEQFF
cdr3_nt: TGTGCCAGCAGTTCGGGACTAGCGGGAGCCCCCAATGAGCAGTTCTTC
v_call: TRBV27
d_call: TRBD2
j_call: TRBJ2-1
clone_size: -
cdr3_length: 16

cdr3_aa: CASSYAHGNTEAFF
cdr3_nt: TGTGCCAGCAGTTACGCCCACGGGAACACTGAAGCTTTCTTT
v_call: TRBV6-2/TRBV6-3
d_call: -
j_call: TRBJ1-1
clone_size: few
cdr3_length: 14

cdr3_aa: CASSLEDRAYEQYF
cdr3_nt: TGCGCCAGCAGCTTGGAGGACAGGGCCTACGAGCAGTACTTC
v_call: TRBV5-1
d_call: TRBD1
j_call: TRBJ2-7
clone_size: few
cdr3_length: 14

cdr3_aa: CASSRGRRDTQYF
cdr3_nt: TGTGCCAGCTCCCGGGGGAGGAGAGATACGCAGTATTTT
v_call: TRBV5-6
d_call: -
j_call: TRBJ2-3
clone_size: -
cdr3_length: 13

cdr3_aa: CASRVDPQETQYF
cdr3_nt: TGTGCCAGCAGGGTGGACCCCCAAGAGACCCAGTACTTC
v_call: TRBV6-1
d_call: -
j_call: TRBJ2-5
clone_size: many
cdr3_length: 13